This TCR beta chain was captured in a study of monozygotic twins with inflammatory bowel disease. No DNA is given; TCRdb re-called the 5' RACE reads and lists each CDR3 protein once. The sample features roughly 160,000 distinct CDR3 sequences, with 2.4% in its top ten. This CDR3 region has 14 residues. The germline CDR1 and CDR2 sequences are MDHEN and SYDVKM. The sequence was obtained from a human donor with ulcerative colitis or Crohn's disease, or a healthy co-twin of an affected twin (not recorded which). The chain employs TRBV28 and TRBJ2-7. Sequenced: blood. The CDR3: CASSFSREPDEQYF. Together with reference TRBV28 and TRBJ2-7, the CDR3 gives the full variable domain: DVKVTQSSRYLVKRTGEKVFLECVQDMDHENMFWYRQDPGLGLRLIYFSYDVKMKEKGDIPEGYSVSREKKERFSLILESASTNQTSMYLCASSFSREPDEQYFGPGTRLTVT.